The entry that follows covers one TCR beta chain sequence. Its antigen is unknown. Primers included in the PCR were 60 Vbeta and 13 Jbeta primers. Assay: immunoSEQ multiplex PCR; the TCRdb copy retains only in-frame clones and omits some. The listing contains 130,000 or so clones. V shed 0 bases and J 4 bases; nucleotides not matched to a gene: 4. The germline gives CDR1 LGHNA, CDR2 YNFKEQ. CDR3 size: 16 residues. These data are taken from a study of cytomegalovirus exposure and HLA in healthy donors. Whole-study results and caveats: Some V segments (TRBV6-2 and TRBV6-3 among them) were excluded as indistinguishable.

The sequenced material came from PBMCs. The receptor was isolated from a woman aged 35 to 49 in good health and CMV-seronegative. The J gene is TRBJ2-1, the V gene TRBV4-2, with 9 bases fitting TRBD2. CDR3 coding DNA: TGTGCCAGCAGCCAAGATGAAGCGGGGGGTTACAATGAGCAGTTCTTC. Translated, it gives CASSQDEAGGYNEQFF.